This TCR beta chain was captured in a study of T cells after somatic rescue of genetic block. This CDR3 is built from 13 residues. The ends were cut back, 6 bases at V and 4 bases at J, with 13 bases in the middle. Germline V gene data show CDR1 as GTSNPN and CDR2 as SVGIG (reference sequence). TCRdb's table, derived via immunoSEQ multiplex PCR, lists solely in-frame clones and lacks some. This sample yields over 55,000 clones, of which 92% are seen a single time; around 2.8% belongs to the top ten. The chain has TRBV30 and TRBJ1-5; weak D call: TRBD1 (5 bases). Sequencing was carried out using peripheral blood mononuclear cells (PBMCs). The receptor was derived from a man aged 35 to 55. The DNA for the CDR3 is TGTGCCTGCAGGGACGGTGTAAATCAGCCCCAGCATTTT. Amino acid sequence: CACRDGVNQPQHF.